This T cell receptor (beta chain) was sequenced for a study of blood T cell repertoires in COVID-19. The overall study: Donors in the United States, Italy and Spain gave samples during acute or convalescent COVID-19. T cells, B-cell-depleted T cells, or PBMCs provided the cDNA or gDNA that served as material.

Repertoires were generated with immunoSEQ multiplex PCR, while TCRdb's copy carries only in-frame clones and drops some. The repertoire holds some 110,000 clones, around four fifths seen once, with 2% to 2.5% in the top ten. CDR3 size: 15 residues. V was clipped by 4 bases and J by 5 bases, with 17 bases between them. In germline, CDR1 is SGHNT, CDR2 YYREEE (reference sequence). Specimen: peripheral blood. This receptor was obtained from a man aged 25 to 40 with acute or convalescent COVID-19. J is TRBJ2-3 and V is TRBV5-4; TRBD2 might be the D (7 bases). The CDR3 DNA sequence: TGTGCCAGCAGCATTGCTTGGGGGGGCCGAGATACGCAGTATTTT. Protein sequence: CASSIAWGGRDTQYF. The full variable domain, in which reference TRBV5-4 and TRBJ2-3 provide the parts outside the CDR3, is ETGVTQSPTHLIKTRGQQVTLRCSSQSGHNTVSWYQQALGQGPQFIFQYYREEENGRGNFPPRFSGLQFPNYSSELNVNALELDDSALYLCASSIAWGGRDTQYFGPGTRLTVL.